Sequencing of this T cell receptor (beta chain) was carried out in a study of cytomegalovirus exposure and HLA in healthy donors. Germline V gene data show CDR1 as MGHRA and CDR2 as YSYEKL. The CDR3 length is 17 residues. Donors were ostensibly healthy at sampling, although undocumented immune exposures were probable. PCR involved 60 Vbeta and 13 Jbeta primers. Sequenced by immunoSEQ multiplex PCR; TCRdb stores in-frame clones only, minus some. The table counts fewer than 250,000 clones; roughly 0.98% lies in the top ten. The source is a woman between 25 and 40 years old in good health and CMV-seropositive. The sample taken for sequencing was PBMCs. This chain joins TRBV4-1 and TRBJ2-5; 9 positions match TRBD2. Gene TRBJ2-7 matches the end of the DNA better, so the J call may be wrong. CDR3 coding DNA: TGCGCCAGCAGCCAAGTGGGCTCAGCGGGGGGCTCCTACGAGCAGTACTTC. Amino acid sequence: CASSQVGSAGGSYEQYF.